The source of this T cell receptor (beta chain) is a study of cytomegalovirus exposure and HLA in healthy donors. Looked up from germline, CDR1 is SGDLS and CDR2 is YYNGEE. V was trimmed by 0 bases and J by 1 base, leaving 7 bases between them. CDR3 length: 14 residues. A multiplex PCR was run with 60 Vbeta primers and 13 Jbeta primers. Clones were sequenced by immunoSEQ multiplex PCR, and TCRdb holds only the in-frame ones, with some missing. The sample yields 95,000 to 150,000 clones, 75% to 85% seen once. As concerns this clone: No antigen is known for it.

Findings and limits, study-wide: Most of the CMV-associated TCR beta chains (in a later analysis) appeared to be HLA-restricted. TCR beta chains numbering approximately 150 were designated cytomegalovirus-associated.

The sequence was collected from a man aged 30-40 years in good health and CMV-seropositive. The sequencing sample was made of PBMCs. The V call is TRBV9, the J call TRBJ2-5; no firm D call. CDR3 DNA sequence: TGTGCCAGCAGCGTAGTAAGCCCCCAAGAGACCCAGTACTTC. Amino acids: CASSVVSPQETQYF.